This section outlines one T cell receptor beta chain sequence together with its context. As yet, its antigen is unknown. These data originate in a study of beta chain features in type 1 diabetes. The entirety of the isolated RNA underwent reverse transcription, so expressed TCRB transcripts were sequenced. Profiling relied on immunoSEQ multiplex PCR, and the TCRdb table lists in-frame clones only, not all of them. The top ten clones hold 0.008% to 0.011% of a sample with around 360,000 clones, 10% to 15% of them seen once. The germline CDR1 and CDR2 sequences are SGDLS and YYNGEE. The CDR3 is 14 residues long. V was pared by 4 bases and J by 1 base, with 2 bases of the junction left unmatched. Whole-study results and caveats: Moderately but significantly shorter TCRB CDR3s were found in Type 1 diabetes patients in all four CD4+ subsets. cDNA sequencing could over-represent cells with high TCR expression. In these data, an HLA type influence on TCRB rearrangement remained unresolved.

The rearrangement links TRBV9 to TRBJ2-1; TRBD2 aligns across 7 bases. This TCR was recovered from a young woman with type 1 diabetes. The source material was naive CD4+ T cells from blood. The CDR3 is CASSIGRSYNEQFF. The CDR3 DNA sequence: TGTGCCAGCAGCATCGGGAGGTCCTACAATGAGCAGTTCTTC.